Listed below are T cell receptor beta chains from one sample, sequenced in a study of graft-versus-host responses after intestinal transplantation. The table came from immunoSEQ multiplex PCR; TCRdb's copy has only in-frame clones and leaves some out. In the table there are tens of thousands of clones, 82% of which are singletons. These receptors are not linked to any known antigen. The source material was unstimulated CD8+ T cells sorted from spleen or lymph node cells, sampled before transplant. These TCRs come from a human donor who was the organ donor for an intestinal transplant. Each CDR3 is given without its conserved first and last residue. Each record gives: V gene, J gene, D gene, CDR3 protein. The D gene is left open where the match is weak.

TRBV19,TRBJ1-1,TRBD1,ASSMTGPITEAF
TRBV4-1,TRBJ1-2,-,ASSQSGGYYGYT
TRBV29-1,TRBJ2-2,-,SVAGTSNTGELF
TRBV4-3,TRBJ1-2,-,ASSQDSPGEDGYT
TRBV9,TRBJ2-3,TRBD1,ASSVGTGGTDTQY
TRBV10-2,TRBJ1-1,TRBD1,ASSDTRTGPNTEAF
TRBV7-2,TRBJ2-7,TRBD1,ASSGTGGYEQY
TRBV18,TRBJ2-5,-,ASSPRPRDGQETQY
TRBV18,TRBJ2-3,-,ASSPPGVHSDTQY
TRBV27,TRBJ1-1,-,ASSLSAANTEAF